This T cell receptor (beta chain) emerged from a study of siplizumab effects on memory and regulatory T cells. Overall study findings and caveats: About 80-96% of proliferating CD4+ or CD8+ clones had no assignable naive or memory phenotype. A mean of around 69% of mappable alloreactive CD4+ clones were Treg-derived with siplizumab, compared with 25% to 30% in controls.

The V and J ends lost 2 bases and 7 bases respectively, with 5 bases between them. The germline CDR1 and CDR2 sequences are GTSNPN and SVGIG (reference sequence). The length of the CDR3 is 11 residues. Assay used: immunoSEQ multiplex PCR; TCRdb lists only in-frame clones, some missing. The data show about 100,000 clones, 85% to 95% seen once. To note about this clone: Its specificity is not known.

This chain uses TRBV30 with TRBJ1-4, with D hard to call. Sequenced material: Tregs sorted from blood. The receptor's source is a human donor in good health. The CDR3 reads CAWSSFEKLFF. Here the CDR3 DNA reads TGTGCCTGGAGTAGTTTTGAAAAACTGTTTTTT.